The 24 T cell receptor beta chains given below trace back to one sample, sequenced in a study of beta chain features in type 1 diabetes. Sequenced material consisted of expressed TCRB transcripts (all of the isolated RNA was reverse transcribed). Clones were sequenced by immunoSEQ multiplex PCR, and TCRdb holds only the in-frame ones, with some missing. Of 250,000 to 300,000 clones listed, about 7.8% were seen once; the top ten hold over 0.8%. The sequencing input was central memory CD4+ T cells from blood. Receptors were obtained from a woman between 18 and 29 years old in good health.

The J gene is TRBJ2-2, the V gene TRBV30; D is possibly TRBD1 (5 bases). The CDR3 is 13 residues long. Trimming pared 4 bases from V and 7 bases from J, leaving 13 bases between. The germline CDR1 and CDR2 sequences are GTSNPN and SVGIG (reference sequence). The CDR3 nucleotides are TGTGCCTGGACCAATCAAGGGGTCGGGGAGCTGTTTTTT. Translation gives CAWTNQGVGELFF. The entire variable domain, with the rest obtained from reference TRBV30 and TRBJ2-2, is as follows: SQTIHQWPATLVQPVGSPLSLECTVEGTSNPNLYWYRQAAGRGLQLLFYSVGIGQISSEVPQNLSASRPQDRQFILSSKKLLLSDSGFYLCAWTNQGVGELFFGEGSRLTVL.

DNA for the CDR3: TGCGCCAGCAGCCCTACGGTCTTACCCTACAATGAGCAGTTCTTC. Translating gives CASSPTVLPYNEQFF. The chain carries TRBV4-3 and TRBJ2-1, with D hard to call. The CDR3 is 15 residues long. The germline V gene encodes CDR1 LGHNA and CDR2 YSLEER. Trimming removed 4 bases at V and 2 bases at J, with 12 bases between.

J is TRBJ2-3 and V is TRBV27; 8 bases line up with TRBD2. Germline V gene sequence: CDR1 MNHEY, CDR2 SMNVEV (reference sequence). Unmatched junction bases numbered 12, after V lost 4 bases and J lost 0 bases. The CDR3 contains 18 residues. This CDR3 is CASSSPRTSPRSTDTQYF. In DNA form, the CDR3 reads TGTGCCAGCAGTTCCCCCCGGACTAGCCCGAGAAGCACAGATACGCAGTATTTT.

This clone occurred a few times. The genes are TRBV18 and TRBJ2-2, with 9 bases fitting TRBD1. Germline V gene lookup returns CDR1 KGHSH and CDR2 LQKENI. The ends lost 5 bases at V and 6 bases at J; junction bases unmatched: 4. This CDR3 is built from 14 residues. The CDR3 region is CASSGGTGPGELFF. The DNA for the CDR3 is TGTGCCAGCTCAGGAGGGACAGGGCCCGGGGAGCTGTTTTTT.

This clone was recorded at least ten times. The CDR3 loop is CASSLWSGWGNTEAFF. For the CDR3, the DNA is TGTGCCAGCAGCTTATGGTCAGGTTGGGGGAACACTGAAGCTTTCTTT. The J gene is TRBJ1-1, the V gene TRBV11-3; no reliable D call. Germline V gives CDR1 SGHNT, CDR2 YENEEA. Trimming cost V 2 bases and J 1 base, with 14 bases left between them. This CDR3 has 16 amino acids.

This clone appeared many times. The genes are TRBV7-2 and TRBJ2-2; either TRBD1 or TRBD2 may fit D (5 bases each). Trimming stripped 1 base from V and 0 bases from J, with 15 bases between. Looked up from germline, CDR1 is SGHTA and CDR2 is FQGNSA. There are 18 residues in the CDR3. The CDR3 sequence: CASSLDLSGRTNTGELFF. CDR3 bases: TGTGCCAGCAGCTTAGATCTATCGGGACGGACGAACACCGGGGAGCTGTTTTTT. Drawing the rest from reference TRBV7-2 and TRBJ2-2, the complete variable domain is GAGVSQSPSNKVTEKGKDVELRCDPISGHTALYWYRQSLGQGLEFLIYFQGNSAPDKSGLPSDRFSAERTGGSVSTLTIQRTQQEDSAVYLCASSLDLSGRTNTGELFFGEGSRLTVL.

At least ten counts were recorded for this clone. The CDR3 here is CASSSDRLSSYEQYF. In DNA, the CDR3 is TGTGCCAGTAGTAGCGACAGGCTGAGCTCCTACGAGCAGTACTTC. This rearrangement joins TRBV19 to TRBJ2-7; tentative D call: TRBD1 (6 bases). With 4 bases removed from V and 0 bases from J, the gap between germline ends came to 13 bases. In germline, CDR1 is LNHDA, CDR2 SQIVND (reference sequence). The CDR3 is 15 amino acids.

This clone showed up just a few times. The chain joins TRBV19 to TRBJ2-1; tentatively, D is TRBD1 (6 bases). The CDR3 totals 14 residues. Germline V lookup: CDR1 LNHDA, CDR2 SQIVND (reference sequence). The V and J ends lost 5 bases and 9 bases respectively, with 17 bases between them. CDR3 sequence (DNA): TGTGCCAGTAGTCCCTGGGACAAAAATGGTGAGCAGTTCTTC. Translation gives CASSPWDKNGEQFF.

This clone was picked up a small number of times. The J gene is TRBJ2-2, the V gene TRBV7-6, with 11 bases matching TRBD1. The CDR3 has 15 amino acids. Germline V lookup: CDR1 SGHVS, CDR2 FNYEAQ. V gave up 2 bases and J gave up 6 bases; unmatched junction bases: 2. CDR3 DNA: TGTGCCAGCAGCTTAACGGGACAGGGGGCCGGGGAGCTGTTTTTT. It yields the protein CASSLTGQGAGELFF.

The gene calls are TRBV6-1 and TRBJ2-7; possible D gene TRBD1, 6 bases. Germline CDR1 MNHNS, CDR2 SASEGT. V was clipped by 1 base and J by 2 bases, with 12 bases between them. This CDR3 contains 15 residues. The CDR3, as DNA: TGTGCCAGCAGTGAAGGATTCACAGGGCCCTACGAGCAGTACGTC. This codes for CASSEGFTGPYEQYV.

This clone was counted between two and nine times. DNA for the CDR3: TGTGCCAGCAGCCCGCGACAGGGCACTGAAGCTTTCTTT. It specifies CASSPRQGTEAFF. The chain employs TRBV7-3 and TRBJ1-1; TRBD1 matches at 7 bases. The CDR3 runs 13 residues. CDR1 is SGHTA and CDR2 is FQGTGA in the germline V gene. The J segment lost 4 bases and the V segment lost 5 bases, leaving 4 bases of the junction unmatched.

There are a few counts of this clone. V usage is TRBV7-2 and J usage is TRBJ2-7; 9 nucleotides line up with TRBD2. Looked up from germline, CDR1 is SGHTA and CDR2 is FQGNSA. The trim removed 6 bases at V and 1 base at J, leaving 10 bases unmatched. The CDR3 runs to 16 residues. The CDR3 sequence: CASSPIAGATSYEQYF. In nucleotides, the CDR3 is TGTGCCAGCAGTCCCATAGCGGGAGCCACTTCCTACGAGCAGTACTTC.

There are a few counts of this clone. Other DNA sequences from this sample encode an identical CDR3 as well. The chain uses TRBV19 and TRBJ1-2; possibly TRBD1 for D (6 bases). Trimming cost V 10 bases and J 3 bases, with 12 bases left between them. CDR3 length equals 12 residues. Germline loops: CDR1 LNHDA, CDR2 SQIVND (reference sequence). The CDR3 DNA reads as TGTGCCACAAGGACAGCAGACTATGGCTACACCTTC. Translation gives CATRTADYGYTF.

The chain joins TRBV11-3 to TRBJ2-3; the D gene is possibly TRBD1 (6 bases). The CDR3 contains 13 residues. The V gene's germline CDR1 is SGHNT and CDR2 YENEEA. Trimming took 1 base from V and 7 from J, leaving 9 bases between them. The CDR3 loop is CASSLGDKYTQYF. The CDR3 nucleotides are TGTGCCAGCAGCTTAGGGGACAAATATACGCAGTATTTT.

CDR3 region: CASSRLQGRTGELFF. The CDR3 DNA is TGTGCCAGCAGCCGACTACAGGGTCGTACCGGGGAGCTGTTTTTT. This chain uses TRBV7-2 with TRBJ2-2; possible D gene TRBD1, 6 bases. V lost 5 bases and J lost 5, with 15 bases in between. Germline CDR1 SGHTA, CDR2 FQGNSA. The CDR3 is 15 residues long.

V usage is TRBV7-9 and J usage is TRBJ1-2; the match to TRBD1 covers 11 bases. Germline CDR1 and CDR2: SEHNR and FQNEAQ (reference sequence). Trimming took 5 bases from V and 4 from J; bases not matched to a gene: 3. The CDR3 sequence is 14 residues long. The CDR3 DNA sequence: TGTGCCAGCAGCATGGACAGGGGGCTCTATGGCTACACCTTC. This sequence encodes CASSMDRGLYGYTF.

The CDR3: CASSLTRGTDTQYF. As DNA, the CDR3 is TGTGCCAGCAGCTTAACCAGGGGCACAGATACGCAGTATTTT. This chain uses TRBV7-3 with TRBJ2-3; D is possibly TRBD1 (5 bases). V was cut by 0 bases and J by 1 base, with 5 bases left in between. The CDR3 length is 14 residues. Germline lookup yields CDR1 SGHTA and CDR2 FQGTGA. Together with reference TRBV7-3 and TRBJ2-3, the CDR3 gives the full variable domain: GAGVSQTPSNKVTEKGKYVELRCDPISGHTALYWYRQSLGQGPEFLIYFQGTGAADDSGLPNDRFFAVRPEGSVSTLKIQRTERGDSAVYLCASSLTRGTDTQYFGPGTRLTVL.

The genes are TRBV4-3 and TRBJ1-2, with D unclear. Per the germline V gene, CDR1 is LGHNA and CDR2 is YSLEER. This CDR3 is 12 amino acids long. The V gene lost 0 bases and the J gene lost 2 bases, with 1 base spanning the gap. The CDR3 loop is CASSQENYGYTF. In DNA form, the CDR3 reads TGCGCCAGCAGCCAAGAGAACTATGGCTACACCTTC.

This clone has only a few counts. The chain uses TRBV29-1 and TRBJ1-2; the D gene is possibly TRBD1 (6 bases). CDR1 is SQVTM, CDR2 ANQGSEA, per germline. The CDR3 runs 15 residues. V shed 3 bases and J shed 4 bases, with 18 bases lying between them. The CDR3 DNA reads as TGCAGCGTTGACGAGAAGGCAGGACAGCGCTATGGCTACACCTTC. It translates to CSVDEKAGQRYGYTF.

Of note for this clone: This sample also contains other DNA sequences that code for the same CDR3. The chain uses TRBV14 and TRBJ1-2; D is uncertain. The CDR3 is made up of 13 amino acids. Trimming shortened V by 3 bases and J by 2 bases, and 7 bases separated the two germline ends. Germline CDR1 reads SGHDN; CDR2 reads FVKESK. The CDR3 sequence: CASSQGANYGYTF. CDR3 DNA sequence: TGTGCCAGCAGCCAGGGCGCGAACTATGGCTACACCTTC.

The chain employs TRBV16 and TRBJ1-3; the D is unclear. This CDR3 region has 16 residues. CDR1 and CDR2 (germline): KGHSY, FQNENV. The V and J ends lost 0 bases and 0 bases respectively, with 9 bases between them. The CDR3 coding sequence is TGTGCCAGCAGCCAATCCCCGGTTTTCTCTGGAAACACCATATATTTT. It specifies CASSQSPVFSGNTIYF.

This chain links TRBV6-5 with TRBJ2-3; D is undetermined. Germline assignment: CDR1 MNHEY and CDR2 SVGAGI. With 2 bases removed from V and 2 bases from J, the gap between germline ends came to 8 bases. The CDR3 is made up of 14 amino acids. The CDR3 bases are TGTGCCAGCAGTTACAGGACCAACACAGATACGCAGTATTTT. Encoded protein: CASSYRTNTDTQYF.

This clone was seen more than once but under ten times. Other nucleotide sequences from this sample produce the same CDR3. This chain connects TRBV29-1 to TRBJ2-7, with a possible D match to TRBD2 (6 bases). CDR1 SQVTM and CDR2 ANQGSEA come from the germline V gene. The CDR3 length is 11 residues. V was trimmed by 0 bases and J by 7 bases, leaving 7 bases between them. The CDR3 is CSVEEGGEQYV. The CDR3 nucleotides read TGCAGCGTTGAAGAGGGGGGAGAGCAGTACGTC.

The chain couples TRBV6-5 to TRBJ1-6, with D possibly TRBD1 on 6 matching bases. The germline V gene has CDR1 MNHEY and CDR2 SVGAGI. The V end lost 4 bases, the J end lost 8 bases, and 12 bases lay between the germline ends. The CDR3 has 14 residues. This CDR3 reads CASSLTRGDSPLHF. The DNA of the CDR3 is TGTGCCAGCAGTTTAACCAGGGGCGATTCACCCCTCCACTTT.